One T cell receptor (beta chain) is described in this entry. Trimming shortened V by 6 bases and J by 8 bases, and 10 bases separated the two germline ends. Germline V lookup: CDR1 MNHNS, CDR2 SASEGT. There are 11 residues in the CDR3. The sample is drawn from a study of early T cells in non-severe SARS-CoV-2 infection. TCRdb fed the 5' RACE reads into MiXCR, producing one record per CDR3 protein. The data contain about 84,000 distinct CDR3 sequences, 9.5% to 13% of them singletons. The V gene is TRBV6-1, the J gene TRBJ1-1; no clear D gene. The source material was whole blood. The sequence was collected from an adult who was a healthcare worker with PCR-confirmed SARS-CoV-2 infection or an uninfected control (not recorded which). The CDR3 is CASRRTEEAFF. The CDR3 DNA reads TGTGCCAGCAGAAGGACGGAGGAAGCTTTCTTT.